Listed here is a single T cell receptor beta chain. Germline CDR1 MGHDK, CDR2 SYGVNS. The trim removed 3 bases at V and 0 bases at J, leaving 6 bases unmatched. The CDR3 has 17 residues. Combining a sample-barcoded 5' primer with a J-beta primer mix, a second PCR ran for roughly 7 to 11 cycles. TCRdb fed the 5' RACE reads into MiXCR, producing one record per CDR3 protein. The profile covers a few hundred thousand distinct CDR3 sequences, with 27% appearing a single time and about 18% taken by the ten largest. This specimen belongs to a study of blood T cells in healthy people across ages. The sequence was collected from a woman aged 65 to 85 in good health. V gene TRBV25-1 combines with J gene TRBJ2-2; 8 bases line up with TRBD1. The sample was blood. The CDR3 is CASSDTLGQANTGELFF. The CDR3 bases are TGTGCCAGCAGTGACACCCTGGGACAGGCGAACACCGGGGAGCTGTTTTTT.